This T cell receptor beta chain was identified in a study of blood T cells in healthy people across ages. General study findings and limits: PBMCs left unsorted prevented a conclusive naive versus antigen-experienced comparison. As age increased, TCR beta diversity per million T cells fell in a roughly linear fashion.

The CDR3 is made up of 16 amino acids. V shed 4 bases, J shed 8 bases, and the junction held 11 bases outside the gene matches. Germline V gene lookup returns CDR1 KGHSH and CDR2 LQKENI. This clonotype has only a few counts. The antigen is unknown. Next came a second PCR, run for roughly 7 to 12 cycles, which used a sample-barcoded 5' primer along with a J-beta primer mix. One entry per CDR3 protein results from TCRdb running MiXCR on the 5' RACE reads. Of over 1,300,000 distinct CDR3 sequences listed, 45% to 70% are singletons. The TCR was taken from a man aged 18 to 30 in good health. The chain joins TRBV18 to TRBJ1-5; 10 bases are a match to TRBD1. Sequenced sample: blood. Here the CDR3 DNA reads TGTGCCAGCTCACATGGACAGGGGGATCCTCGGAAGCCCCAGCATTTT. Its protein is CASSHGQGDPRKPQHF.